These 13 T cell receptor beta chains originate from one sample sequenced in a study of beta chain features in type 1 diabetes. Study results and limitations: Shorter TCRB CDR3s, moderately but significantly so, marked every one of the four CD4+ subsets in Type 1 diabetes patients.

Since all of the isolated RNA was reverse transcribed, expressed TCRB transcripts were what got sequenced. Clones were sequenced by immunoSEQ multiplex PCR, and TCRdb holds only the in-frame ones, with some missing. Of approximately 52,000 clones detected, just under 65% appear once; the ten largest clones hold 0.25% to 0.35%. No cognate antigen is known for these TCRs. The sequenced material came from stem cell memory CD4+ T cells from blood. These receptors all come from a woman under 40 with type 1 diabetes.

This rearrangement joins TRBV6-1 to TRBJ2-7, with 10 bases matching TRBD1. Unmatched junction bases numbered 5, after V lost 4 bases and J lost 2 bases. The CDR3 loop spans 15 amino acids. CDR1 and CDR2 from the germline V gene are MNHNS and SASEGT. The CDR3 sequence is CASSAPGQGTYEQYF. The CDR3 coding sequence is TGTGCCAGCAGTGCCCCGGGACAGGGGACCTACGAGCAGTACTTC.

The chain links TRBV19 to TRBJ1-2; D gene unclear. Germline CDR1 LNHDA, CDR2 SQIVND (reference sequence). Trimming took 5 bases from V and 4 from J, leaving 8 bases between them. The CDR3 runs to 12 residues. CDR3 in amino acids: CASSASIYGYTF. The CDR3 coding sequence is TGTGCCAGTAGTGCCAGTATCTATGGCTACACCTTC.

The J gene is TRBJ1-1, the V gene TRBV5-1, with D perhaps matching TRBD1 (6 bases). The CDR3 totals 14 residues. Trimming stripped 0 bases from V and 7 bases from J, with 13 bases between. Germline CDR1 reads SGHRS; CDR2 reads YFSETQ. As DNA, the CDR3 is TGCGCCAGCAGCTTGGCCCGACAGGAGAGTGAAGCTTTCTTT. Translated, it gives CASSLARQESEAFF.

The J gene is TRBJ2-5, the V gene TRBV15; D gene unclear. V lost 0 bases and J 4 bases, leaving 15 bases between the germline ends. CDR1 and CDR2 (germline): LNHNV, YYDKDF (reference sequence). This CDR3 comprises 16 residues. The CDR3 DNA sequence: TGTGCCACCAGCAGAGATCGTAATCCCGGTGGAGAGACCCAGTACTTC. It is translated as CATSRDRNPGGETQYF.

This clone appeared once. J is TRBJ2-3 and V is TRBV5-1, with TRBD2 matching 14 bases. With 0 bases clipped from V and 4 bases from J, the junction kept 4 bases outside the gene matches. The CDR3 has 17 residues. Germline V gene data show CDR1 as SGHRS and CDR2 as YFSETQ. The CDR3 nucleotides are TGCGCCAGCAGCTTGGCCGGGACTAGCGGGAGAGCAGATACGCAGTATTTT. This sequence encodes CASSLAGTSGRADTQYF.

In its sample, this clone was seen a few times. The CDR3 loop reads CASSAGVQQPQHF. In DNA, the CDR3 is TGTGCCAGCAGTGCGGGGGTACAGCAGCCCCAGCATTTT. This rearrangement joins TRBV2 to TRBJ1-5, with D possibly being TRBD1 (5 bases). CDR1 and CDR2 from the germline V gene are SNHLY and FYNNEI. This CDR3 spans 13 amino acids. The V and J ends lost 4 bases and 7 bases respectively, with 11 bases between them.

This rearrangement joins TRBV2 to TRBJ2-5; 8 bases map to TRBD1. V gave up 1 base and J gave up 5 bases; unmatched junction bases: 3. The germline V gene has CDR1 SNHLY and CDR2 FYNNEI. The CDR3 is 14 amino acids. CDR3 in DNA: TGTGCCAGCAGTGAAGGCAGGGGGCACGAGACCCAGTACTTC. Residues: CASSEGRGHETQYF.

The rearrangement uses TRBV27 and TRBJ2-7; D possibly corresponds to TRBD2 (5 bases). CDR3 size: 13 residues. Trimming removed 5 bases at V and 2 bases at J, with 10 bases between. Germline loops: CDR1 MNHEY, CDR2 SMNVEV (reference sequence). The chain's CDR3 is CASSLKRAYEQYF. For the CDR3, the DNA is TGTGCCAGCAGTCTTAAGAGGGCCTACGAGCAGTACTTC.

The chain carries TRBV28 and TRBJ2-1, with D perhaps matching TRBD2 (6 bases). The CDR3 spans 12 residues. CDR1 MDHEN and CDR2 SYDVKM come from the germline V gene. V was cut by 4 bases and J by 10 bases, with 11 bases left in between. The CDR3 coding sequence is TGTGCCAGCAGTTCCCTCGGAGGGGAGCAGTTCTTC. Translating it yields CASSSLGGEQFF. The complete variable domain, with remaining parts taken from reference TRBV28 and TRBJ2-1, reads DVKVTQSSRYLVKRTGEKVFLECVQDMDHENMFWYRQDPGLGLRLIYFSYDVKMKEKGDIPEGYSVSREKKERFSLILESASTNQTSMYLCASSSLGGEQFFGPGTRLTVL.

This sequence joins TRBV27 and TRBJ1-4, with 7 bases lining up with TRBD1. The CDR3 runs 14 residues. Germline-derived CDR1 and CDR2 are MNHEY and SMNVEV (reference sequence). The ends lost 6 bases at V and 8 bases at J; junction bases unmatched: 9. The DNA of the CDR3 is TGTGCCAGCAGCGAAGACCAGACAGGGGAAAAACTGTTTTTT. Translation gives CASSEDQTGEKLFF.

The chain couples TRBV7-9 to TRBJ1-1; 10 positions agree with TRBD1. Trimming cost V 3 bases and J 6 bases; bases outside gene matches: 16. The germline CDR1 and CDR2 sequences are SEHNR and FQNEAQ (reference sequence). CDR3 length: 18 amino acids. In nucleotides, the CDR3 is TGTGCCAGCAGCTTTTCCGACAGGGGGCTTCGGAAACACGCTGAAGCTTTCTTT. Encoded protein: CASSFSDRGLRKHAEAFF.

The chain joins TRBV5-6 to TRBJ2-7; D remains ambiguous. V was cut by 1 base and J by 0 bases, with 14 bases left in between. Germline loops: CDR1 SGHDT, CDR2 YYEEEE. This CDR3 region has 16 residues. CDR3: CASSLFKSAYSYEQYF. CDR3 bases: TGTGCCAGCAGCTTGTTTAAAAGCGCCTACTCCTACGAGCAGTACTTC.

The rearrangement links TRBV4-1 to TRBJ1-1; TRBD1 matches 7 bases. V gave up 0 bases and J gave up 4 bases; unmatched junction bases: 8. Looked up from germline, CDR1 is MGHRA and CDR2 is YSYEKL. The CDR3 length is 16 residues. The CDR3 protein is CASSQDEGAVRTEAFF. In DNA, the CDR3 is TGCGCCAGCAGCCAAGATGAGGGGGCTGTACGCACTGAAGCTTTCTTT.